Sequencing of this T cell receptor (beta chain) was carried out in a study of shared clonotypes between healthy human individuals. Study information: Donors, aged 18 to 49, were a couple of women and three men.

V dropped 3 bases and J dropped 8 bases, with 22 bases sitting between them. This CDR3 has 16 residues. Per the germline V gene, CDR1 is KGHSH and CDR2 is LQKENI. Profiling relied on immunoSEQ multiplex PCR, and the TCRdb table lists in-frame clones only, not all of them. The sample includes over 850,000 clones, roughly 74% seen only once; the top ten take roughly 0.57%. Broader study findings: Naive subsets generally had larger estimated richness than memory subsets. Investigators expected sequencing depth to affect clonotype sharing among donors.

This clone was observed a single time. Antigen specificity is unknown. Sequenced input: memory CD4+ T cells from PBMCs. Subset described: CD45RA-negative fraction. The genes are TRBV18 and TRBJ2-5, with D perhaps TRBD2 (6 bases). The sequence came from a man aged 18-30 years in good health. Some clones in this sample may be carry-over from other donors' samples. DNA of the CDR3: TGTGCCAGCTCACCCACGGGAGCTGCACATAGGGAAACCCAGTACTTC. It translates to CASSPTGAAHRETQYF.